The next 22 T cell receptor beta chains were all read from a single sample in a study of early T cells in non-severe SARS-CoV-2 infection. TCRdb analysed the 5' RACE reads with MiXCR anew, one entry per CDR3 protein. The data contain tens of thousands of distinct CDR3 sequences, more than 6% of them seen just once; the ten biggest clones take up 4% to 4.5%. Material for sequencing was whole blood. These receptors were obtained from an adult who was a healthcare worker with PCR-confirmed SARS-CoV-2 infection or an uninfected control (not recorded which).

Ten or more counts support this clonotype. The chain joins TRBV7-9 to TRBJ2-6; tentatively, D is TRBD1 (5 bases). The germline V gene has CDR1 SEHNR and CDR2 FQNEAQ (reference sequence). V was cut by 1 base and J by 0 bases, with 13 bases left in between. This CDR3 comprises 18 residues. CDR3 in DNA: TGTGCCAGCAGCTTAGACAGGACCACGAGCTCTGGGGCCAACGTCCTGACTTTC. Its translation: CASSLDRTTSSGANVLTF.

The sample holds many counts of this clonotype. This chain connects TRBV20-1 to TRBJ1-5, with 8 bases aligning to TRBD1. Looked up from germline, CDR1 is DFQATT and CDR2 is SNEGSKA (reference sequence). The CDR3 loop spans 16 amino acids. The V segment lost 6 bases and the J segment 5 bases; nucleotides outside the gene matches: 15. This CDR3 is CSAQVRPGTGDQPQHF. The CDR3 nucleotides are TGCAGTGCCCAAGTTAGGCCCGGGACAGGTGATCAGCCCCAGCATTTT.

The chain employs TRBV29-1 and TRBJ2-3; tentatively, D is TRBD1 (5 bases). Trimming removed 5 bases at V and 2 bases at J, with 11 bases between. This CDR3 has 13 residues. Germline values: CDR1 SQVTM, CDR2 ANQGSEA. CDR3 in DNA: TGCAGCGTTTTGAAGGGGATCACAGATACGCAGTATTTT. Amino acids: CSVLKGITDTQYF.

The gene calls are TRBV6-5 and TRBJ2-1; TRBD1 agrees at 7 bases. Germline V gene data show CDR1 as MNHEY and CDR2 as SVGAGI. J lost 4 bases, V lost 4 bases, and 22 bases had no gene match. The CDR3 runs 20 residues. The CDR3 region is CASSFNPVAGGNRRYNEQFF. The CDR3 DNA is TGTGCCAGCAGTTTCAATCCCGTAGCAGGGGGTAATCGAAGGTACAATGAGCAGTTCTTC.

The rearrangement joins TRBV12-3 or TRBV12-4 to TRBJ2-4; TRBD1 might be the D (5 bases). The CDR3 totals 15 residues. Between the trimmed V and J ends, which lost 6 bases and 3 bases, there was a span of 15 bases. The CDR3 nucleotides are TGTGCCAGCAGCCGATCCGACAGATACAAAAACATTCAGTACTTC. Its translation: CASSRSDRYKNIQYF.

This clonotype was seen ten or more times. The rearrangement uses TRBV20-1 and TRBJ2-7; 7 bases are a match to TRBD2. V lost 0 bases, J lost 4 bases, and 18 bases stayed unmatched. Germline CDR1 and CDR2: DFQATT and SNEGSKA (reference sequence). The length of the CDR3 is 18 residues. CDR3 loop: CSARDWAKGAGVSYEQYF. CDR3 DNA: TGCAGTGCTAGAGATTGGGCGAAAGGCGCGGGAGTTTCATACGAGCAGTACTTC.

Remarks on this clonotype: This could be a read error, since a much larger clone is one nucleotide away. The chain joins TRBV6-5 to TRBJ2-7; D remains ambiguous. Germline lookup yields CDR1 MNHEY and CDR2 SVGAGI. With 4 bases removed from V and 2 bases from J, the gap between germline ends came to 12 bases. The CDR3 totals 14 residues. The CDR3 nucleotides read TGTGCCAGCAGTTTCACAGTCACGACCTACGAGCAGTACTTC. Protein: CASSFTVTTYEQYF.

This clonotype was seen at least ten times. For the CDR3, the DNA is TGCAGCGTTACCCCAGGAGACACTGAAGCTTTCTTT. It translates to CSVTPGDTEAFF. The chain uses TRBV29-1 and TRBJ1-1; D ambiguous. Germline V gene lookup returns CDR1 SQVTM and CDR2 ANQGSEA. Trimming cost V 5 bases and J 3 bases, with 10 bases left between them. CDR3 size: 12 residues.

The gene calls are TRBV28 and TRBJ1-5, with D unresolved. Germline V gene data show CDR1 as MDHEN and CDR2 as SYDVKM. V shed 10 bases and J shed 4 bases, with 17 bases lying between them. The length of the CDR3 is 14 residues. The CDR3 DNA reads as TGTGCCAATGAGACGGTTAGATCGAATCAGCCCCAGCATTTT. It specifies CANETVRSNQPQHF.

Regarding this clonotype: At one end the junction does not follow the germline gene, possibly because of a read error. CDR3 residues: CASSADFETRYF. As DNA, the CDR3 is TGTGCCAGCAGTGCGGATTTTGAGACCCGGTACTTC. The rearrangement links TRBV6-1 to TRBJ2-5; D unresolved. CDR1 is MNHNS, CDR2 SASEGT, per germline. The CDR3 spans 12 residues.

There are a few counts of this clonotype. The genes are TRBV2 and TRBJ2-5; perhaps TRBD2 as D (6 bases). Germline lookup yields CDR1 SNHLY and CDR2 FYNNEI. V dropped 7 bases and J dropped 5 bases, with 11 bases sitting between them. The CDR3 sequence is 12 residues long. The DNA for the CDR3 is TGTGCCAGCAATGGGACTCAGGAGACCCAGTACTTC. Translation: CASNGTQETQYF.

This chain connects TRBV5-1 to TRBJ1-5; the D is unclear. Germline assignment: CDR1 SGHRS and CDR2 YFSETQ. Trimming took off 3 bases at V and 7 bases at J, with 11 bases between the two ends. The CDR3 contains 13 residues. The CDR3, as DNA: TGCGCCAGCAGCTCGCCGTCGGAACAGCCCCAGCATTTT. Translated, it gives CASSSPSEQPQHF.

This clonotype was seen many times. The gene calls are TRBV7-9 and TRBJ2-1; tentatively, D is TRBD1 (5 bases). Trimming cost V 3 bases and J 5 bases, with 11 bases left between them. Germline V gene lookup returns CDR1 SEHNR and CDR2 FQNEAQ (reference sequence). There are 14 residues in the CDR3. The CDR3: CASSLRDSNNEQFF. Written as DNA, the CDR3 is TGTGCCAGCAGCTTGAGAGACAGCAACAATGAGCAGTTCTTC.

This clonotype was found many times. V and J are TRBV20-1 and TRBJ2-4; TRBD1 might be the D (5 bases). The CDR3 is 8 residues long. Germline V gives CDR1 DFQATT, CDR2 SNEGSKA (reference sequence). CDR3 sequence (DNA): TGCAGCGCGGTCCAGGGGTACTTC. This sequence encodes CSAVQGYF.

In this sample, this clonotype turned up many times. The chain employs TRBV4-1 and TRBJ2-1; no clear D gene. CDR3 length equals 13 residues. From germline, CDR1 is MGHRA and CDR2 YSYEKL. Trimming stripped 1 base from V and 3 bases from J, with 4 bases between. The CDR3 sequence: CASSQVLYNEQFF. The CDR3 coding sequence is TGCGCCAGCAGCCAAGTACTCTACAATGAGCAGTTCTTC.

This clonotype appeared a few times. The V and J genes are TRBV7-8 and TRBJ2-3, with TRBD2 matching 8 bases. The junction had 7 bases not matched to a gene; V was cut back by 3 bases and J by 2 bases. The CDR3 loop spans 16 amino acids. Germline V gives CDR1 SGHVS, CDR2 FQNEAQ. In nucleotides, the CDR3 is TGTGCCAGCAGCTTCATAACTAGCGGTTCCACAGATACGCAGTATTTT. Translation: CASSFITSGSTDTQYF.

This clonotype was observed at least ten times. This sequence joins TRBV7-2 and TRBJ1-3; D unclear. CDR1 is SGHTA, CDR2 FQGNSA, per germline. This CDR3 contains 13 residues. V lost 7 bases and J lost 0, with 7 bases in between. The CDR3 reads CASTHTSGNTIYF. The CDR3 DNA reads as TGTGCCAGCACCCACACCTCTGGAAACACCATATATTTT.

This clonotype was seen many times. The rearrangement links TRBV20-1 to TRBJ1-1; perhaps TRBD1 as D (5 bases). Germline CDR1 and CDR2: DFQATT and SNEGSKA (reference sequence). The CDR3 contains 15 residues. V was clipped by 4 bases and J by 4 bases, with 19 bases between them. The CDR3 bases are TGCAGTGCTACGCAGGTGACAGTCTATGGCACTGAAGCTTTCTTT. Translated, it gives CSATQVTVYGTEAFF.

By share, this clonotype ranks as medium-sized (0.01 to 0.1%). The chain combines TRBV28 with TRBJ2-6, with D perhaps matching TRBD1 or TRBD2 (5 bases each). Deletions cut 2 bases from V and 0 bases from J, with 5 bases between. There are 15 residues in the CDR3. The germline CDR1 and CDR2 sequences are MDHEN and SYDVKM. The CDR3 DNA is TGTGCCAGCAGTTTAGGGGGCTCTGGGGCCAACGTCCTGACTTTC. This gives the protein CASSLGGSGANVLTF.

This clonotype occurred many times. This rearrangement joins TRBV20-1 to TRBJ2-3; 9 positions match TRBD2. The length of the CDR3 is 15 residues. V dropped 2 bases and J dropped 6; count of bases not matched to a gene: 9. From germline, CDR1 is DFQATT and CDR2 SNEGSKA (reference sequence). The CDR3 coding sequence is TGCAGTGCTAGATCGGCGGGAGGGGGTTCCGATACGCAGTATTTT. It codes for CSARSAGGGSDTQYF.

The gene calls are TRBV20-1 and TRBJ2-7; D call uncertain. The CDR3 has 15 amino acids. Germline V gene sequence: CDR1 DFQATT, CDR2 SNEGSKA (reference sequence). V shed 1 base and J shed 0 bases, with 13 bases lying between them. The CDR3 coding sequence is TGCAGTGCTAGAGGTTCCGAGATTTACTCCTACGAGCAGTACTTC. The encoded protein is CSARGSEIYSYEQYF.

The J gene is TRBJ2-7, the V gene TRBV11-2, with D possibly called TRBD1 or TRBD2 (5 bases each). The ends were cut back, 4 bases at V and 6 bases at J, with 19 bases in the middle. The germline V gene has CDR1 SGHAT and CDR2 FQNNGV. CDR3 length: 15 amino acids. The CDR3 protein is CASSSTGTNHFEQYF. CDR3 nucleotide sequence: TGTGCCAGCAGCTCAACCGGGACCAATCACTTCGAGCAGTACTTC.